This entry describes one T cell receptor beta chain. Antigen unknown. This CDR3 region has 14 residues. V lost 8 bases to trimming and J lost 5 bases, with 16 bases between them. Germline CDR1 is MNHNY and CDR2 is SVGAGI (reference sequence). The sample is drawn from a study of cytomegalovirus exposure and HLA in healthy donors. This PCR relied on a set of 60 Vbeta primers and 13 Jbeta primers. Here immunoSEQ multiplex PCR was the method, and the copy in TCRdb shows in-frame clones only, minus some. Of about 120,000 clones listed, roughly a tenth were seen once; the top ten hold 4% to 5%. Study-level points and caveats: Investigators reported 150 to 200 TCR beta chains as tied to cytomegalovirus. TCR beta chain V- and J-gene trimming was linked, in a later analysis, to a missense variant in DCLRE1C.

This clonotype was obtained from a woman between 18 and 30 years old in good health and CMV-seropositive. The rearrangement uses TRBV6-6 and TRBJ2-4, with D tentatively TRBD2 (5 bases). The sequenced sample consisted of PBMCs. This chain's CDR3 is CASGERLKENIQYF. CDR3 coding DNA: TGTGCCAGCGGTGAGCGACTAAAGGAAAACATTCAGTACTTC.